This T cell receptor beta chain stems from a study of tumor and adjacent non-tumor tissue in lung cancer. Study-wide context: The cohort had about a dozen adenocarcinoma, a couple of squamous cell and 1 small cell patients.

A few counts support this clonotype. Its antigen remains unidentified. No conserved phenylalanine or tryptophan is present at the end of the CDR3, so a read error is the likely explanation. No DNA is shown, since the ends of the CDR3 on it are uncertain; the CDR3 is the one TCRdb lists. Findings and caveats of the study: Normal lung showed higher cumulative top 100 clone frequency than tumor. TCR diversity was significantly greater in tumor than normal lung tissue.

This sample's RNA came from whole unsorted tissue. This non-tumor lung sample came from over 3 cm beyond the tumor edge. A modified ARM-PCR protocol with three rounds of nested PCR amplified TCRbeta. A single record per CDR3 protein comes from TCRdb applying MiXCR to the multiplex PCR reads. The sample carries 77,000 or so distinct CDR3 sequences, 76% recorded once. The CDR3 totals 11 residues, both ends included. Sample: distant non-tumor lung tissue. The chain recombines TRBV12-3 or TRBV12-4 with TRBJ1-2. The TCR originated in a man between 65 and 85 years old with non-small cell lung cancer. The CDR3 loop reads CASSSDEGYTL.